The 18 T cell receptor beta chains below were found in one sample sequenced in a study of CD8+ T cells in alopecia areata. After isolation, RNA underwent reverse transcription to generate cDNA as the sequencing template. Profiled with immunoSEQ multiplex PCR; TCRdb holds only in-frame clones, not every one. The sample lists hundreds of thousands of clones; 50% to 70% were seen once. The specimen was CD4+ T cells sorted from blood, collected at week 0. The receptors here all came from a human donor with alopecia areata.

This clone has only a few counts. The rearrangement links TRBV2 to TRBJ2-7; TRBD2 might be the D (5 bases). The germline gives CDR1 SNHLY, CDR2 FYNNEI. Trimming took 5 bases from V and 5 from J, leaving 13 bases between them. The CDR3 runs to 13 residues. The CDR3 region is CASSTSGGHEQYF. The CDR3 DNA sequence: TGTGCCAGCAGTACAAGCGGTGGTCACGAGCAGTACTTC.

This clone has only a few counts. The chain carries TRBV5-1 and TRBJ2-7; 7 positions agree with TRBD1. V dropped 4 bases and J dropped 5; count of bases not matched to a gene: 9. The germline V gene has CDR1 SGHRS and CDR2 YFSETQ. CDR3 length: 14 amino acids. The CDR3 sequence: CASSQGQHLDEQYF. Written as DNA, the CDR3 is TGCGCCAGCAGCCAGGGACAGCATCTGGACGAGCAGTACTTC.

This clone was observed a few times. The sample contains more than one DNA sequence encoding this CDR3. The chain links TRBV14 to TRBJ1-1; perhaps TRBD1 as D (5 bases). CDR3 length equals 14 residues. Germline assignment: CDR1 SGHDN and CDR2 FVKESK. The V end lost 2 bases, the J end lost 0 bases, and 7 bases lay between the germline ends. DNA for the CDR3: TGTGCCAGCAGCCAACCAGGGATGAACACTGAAGCTTTCTTT. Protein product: CASSQPGMNTEAFF.

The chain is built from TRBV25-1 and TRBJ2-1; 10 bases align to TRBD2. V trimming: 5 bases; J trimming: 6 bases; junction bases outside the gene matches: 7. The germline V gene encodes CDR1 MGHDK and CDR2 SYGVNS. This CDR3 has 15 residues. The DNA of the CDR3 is TGTGCCAGCAGTCAACTAGCGGGACGACTCAATGAGCAGTTCTTC. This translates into CASSQLAGRLNEQFF.

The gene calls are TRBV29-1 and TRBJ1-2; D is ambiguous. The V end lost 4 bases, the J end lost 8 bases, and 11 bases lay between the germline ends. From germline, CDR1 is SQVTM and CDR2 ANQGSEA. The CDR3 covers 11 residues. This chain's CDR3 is CSVGRGGGYTF. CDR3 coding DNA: TGCAGCGTTGGGCGGGGTGGAGGCTACACCTTC. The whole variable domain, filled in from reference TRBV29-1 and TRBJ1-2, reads SAVISQKPSRDICQRGTSLTIQCQVDSQVTMMFWYRQQPGQSLTLIATANQGSEATYESGFVIDKFPISRPNLTFSTLTVSNMSPEDSSIYLCSVGRGGGYTFGSGTRLTVV.

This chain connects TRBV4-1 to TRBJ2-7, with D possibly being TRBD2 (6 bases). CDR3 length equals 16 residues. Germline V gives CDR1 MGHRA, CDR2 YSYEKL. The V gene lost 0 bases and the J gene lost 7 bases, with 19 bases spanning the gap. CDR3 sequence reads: CASSQDRGLQEGEQYF. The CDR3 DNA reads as TGCGCCAGCAGCCAAGATAGAGGACTCCAGGAGGGGGAGCAGTACTTC.

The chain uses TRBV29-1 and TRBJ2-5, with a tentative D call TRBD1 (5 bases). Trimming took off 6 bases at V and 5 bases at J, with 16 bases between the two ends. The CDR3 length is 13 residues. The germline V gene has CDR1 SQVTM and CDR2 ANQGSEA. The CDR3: CSVIGRAVETQYF. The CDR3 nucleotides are TGCAGCGTGATAGGCAGGGCCGTGGAGACCCAGTACTTC.

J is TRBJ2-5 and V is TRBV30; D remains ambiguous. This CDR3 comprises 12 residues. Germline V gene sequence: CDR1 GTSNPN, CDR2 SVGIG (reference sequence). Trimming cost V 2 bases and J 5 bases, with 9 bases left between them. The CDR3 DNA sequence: TGTGCCTGGAGTTCAGAGGTCGAGACCCAGTACTTC. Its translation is CAWSSEVETQYF.

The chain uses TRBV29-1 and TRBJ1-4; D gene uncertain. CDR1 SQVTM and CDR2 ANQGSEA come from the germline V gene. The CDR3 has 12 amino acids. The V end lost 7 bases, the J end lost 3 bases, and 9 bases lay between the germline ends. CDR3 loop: CSAYGSNEKLFF. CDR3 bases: TGCAGCGCCTACGGGTCTAATGAAAAACTGTTTTTT.

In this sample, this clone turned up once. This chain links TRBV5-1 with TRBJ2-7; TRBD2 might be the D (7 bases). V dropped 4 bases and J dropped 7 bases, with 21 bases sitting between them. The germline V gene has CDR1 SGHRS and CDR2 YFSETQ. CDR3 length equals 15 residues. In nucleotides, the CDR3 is TGCGCCAGCAGCCCCTATGGGGGGGCCTTGAGTGAGCAGTACTTC. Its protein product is CASSPYGGALSEQYF. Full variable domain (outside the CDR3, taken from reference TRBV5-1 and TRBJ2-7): KAGVTQTPRYLIKTRGQQVTLSCSPISGHRSVSWYQQTPGQGLQFLFEYFSETQRNKGNFPGRFSGRQFSNSRSEMNVSTLELGDSALYLCASSPYGGALSEQYFGPGTRLTVT.

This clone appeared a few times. The CDR3 region has the DNA TGCAGCGTTTGGTCGGGGTCTGGGGAGACCCAGTACTTC. Encoded protein: CSVWSGSGETQYF. The gene calls are TRBV29-1 and TRBJ2-5, with D tentatively TRBD2 (5 bases). Germline lookup yields CDR1 SQVTM and CDR2 ANQGSEA. The CDR3 is made up of 13 amino acids. With 5 bases removed from V and 5 bases from J, the gap between germline ends came to 15 bases.

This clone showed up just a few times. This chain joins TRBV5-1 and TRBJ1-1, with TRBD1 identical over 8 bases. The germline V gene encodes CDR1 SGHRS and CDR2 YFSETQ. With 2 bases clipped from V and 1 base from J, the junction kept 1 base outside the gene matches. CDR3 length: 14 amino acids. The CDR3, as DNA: TGCGCCAGCAGCTTCGACAGGGGGAACACTGAAGCTTTCTTT. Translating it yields CASSFDRGNTEAFF.

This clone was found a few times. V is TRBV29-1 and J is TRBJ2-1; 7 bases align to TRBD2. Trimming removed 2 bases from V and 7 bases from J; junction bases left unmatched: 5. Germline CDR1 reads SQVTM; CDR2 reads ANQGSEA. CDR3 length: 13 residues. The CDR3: CSVETGGRNEQFF. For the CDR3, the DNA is TGCAGCGTTGAAACGGGAGGAAGGAATGAGCAGTTCTTC.

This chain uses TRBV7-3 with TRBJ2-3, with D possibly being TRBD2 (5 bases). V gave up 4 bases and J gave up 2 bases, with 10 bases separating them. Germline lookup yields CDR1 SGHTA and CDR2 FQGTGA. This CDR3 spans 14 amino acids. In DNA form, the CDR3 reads TGTGCCAGCAGCTCCGGAGGCCCCACAGATACGCAGTATTTT. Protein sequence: CASSSGGPTDTQYF.

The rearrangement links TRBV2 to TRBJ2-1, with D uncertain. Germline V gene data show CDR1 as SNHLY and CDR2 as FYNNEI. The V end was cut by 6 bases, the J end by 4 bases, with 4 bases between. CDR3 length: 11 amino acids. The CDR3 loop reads CASRMYNEQFF. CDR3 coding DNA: TGTGCCAGCAGGATGTACAATGAGCAGTTCTTC.

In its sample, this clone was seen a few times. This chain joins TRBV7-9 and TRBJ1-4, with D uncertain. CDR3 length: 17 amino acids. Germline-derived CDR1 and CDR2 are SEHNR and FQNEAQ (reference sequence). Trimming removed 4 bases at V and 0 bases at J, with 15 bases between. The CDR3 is CASSSPLGYATNEKLFF. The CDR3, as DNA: TGTGCCAGCAGCTCCCCCCTGGGGTATGCAACTAATGAAAAACTGTTTTTT.

This CDR3 is CASSQERAGGGFSWGYTF. The DNA of the CDR3 is TGCGCCAGCAGCCAAGAGAGAGCCGGGGGCGGGTTCAGTTGGGGCTACACCTTC. The rearrangement links TRBV4-1 to TRBJ1-2, with D maybe TRBD1 (6 bases). The ends were cut back, 0 bases at V and 8 bases at J, with 25 bases in the middle. Germline-derived CDR1 and CDR2 are MGHRA and YSYEKL. CDR3 length: 18 amino acids.

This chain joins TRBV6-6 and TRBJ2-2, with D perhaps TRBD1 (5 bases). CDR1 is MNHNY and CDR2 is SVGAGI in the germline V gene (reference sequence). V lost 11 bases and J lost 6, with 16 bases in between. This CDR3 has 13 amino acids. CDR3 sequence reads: CAGRQGNPGELFF. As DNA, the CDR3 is TGTGCCGGACGTCAGGGTAACCCCGGGGAGCTGTTTTTT.